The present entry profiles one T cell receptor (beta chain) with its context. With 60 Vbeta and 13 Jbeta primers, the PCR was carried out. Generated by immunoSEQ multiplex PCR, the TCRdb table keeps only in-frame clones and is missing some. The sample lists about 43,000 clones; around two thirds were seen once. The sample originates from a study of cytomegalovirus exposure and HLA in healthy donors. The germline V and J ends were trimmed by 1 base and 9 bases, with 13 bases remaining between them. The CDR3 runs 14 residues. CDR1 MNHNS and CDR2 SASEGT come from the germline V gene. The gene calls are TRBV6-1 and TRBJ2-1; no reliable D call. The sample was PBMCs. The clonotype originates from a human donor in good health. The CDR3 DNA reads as TGTGCCAGCAGTGAAGTGGGCTACGTCGGTGAGCAGTTCTTC. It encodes CASSEVGYVGEQFF.